The clone carrying this T cell receptor (beta chain) has only a few counts. The sample holds other DNA sequences that translate to the same CDR3. The method was immunoSEQ multiplex PCR; TCRdb's version includes in-frame clones alone and lacks a portion of them. The top ten clones hold approximately 1.5% of a sample with some 980,000 clones, 70% to 85% of them seen once. The data are from a study of shared clonotypes between healthy human individuals. The trim removed 2 bases at V and 0 bases at J, leaving 0 bases unmatched. The CDR3 is 15 amino acids. The germline V gene encodes CDR1 GTSNPN and CDR2 SVGIG (reference sequence).

The sequenced material came from memory CD4+ T cells sorted from blood. Subset here: CD45RA-negative fraction. The rearrangement joins TRBV30 to TRBJ2-6; 8 positions match TRBD1. The receptor was derived from a man younger than 30 in good health. CDR3 loop: CAWSTGGSGANVLTF. The CDR3 DNA reads as TGTGCCTGGAGTACAGGGGGCTCTGGGGCCAACGTCCTGACTTTC.